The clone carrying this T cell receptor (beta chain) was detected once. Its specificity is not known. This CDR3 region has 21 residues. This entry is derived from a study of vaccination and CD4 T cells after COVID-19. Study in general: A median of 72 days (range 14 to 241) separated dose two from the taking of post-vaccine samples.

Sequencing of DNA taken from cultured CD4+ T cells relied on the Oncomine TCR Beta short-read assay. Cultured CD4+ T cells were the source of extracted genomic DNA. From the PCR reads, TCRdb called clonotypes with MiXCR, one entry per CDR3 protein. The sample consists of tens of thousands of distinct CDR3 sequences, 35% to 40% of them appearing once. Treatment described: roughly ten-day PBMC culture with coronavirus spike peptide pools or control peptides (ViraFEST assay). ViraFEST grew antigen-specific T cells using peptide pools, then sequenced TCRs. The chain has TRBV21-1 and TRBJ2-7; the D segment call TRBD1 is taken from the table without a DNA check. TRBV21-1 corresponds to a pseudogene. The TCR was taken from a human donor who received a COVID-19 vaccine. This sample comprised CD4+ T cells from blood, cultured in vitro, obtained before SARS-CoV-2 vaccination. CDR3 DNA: TGTGCCAGCAGCGAAGATCTACAGGACAGGGGCCTCATCAATGTAGGTTACGAGCAGTACTTC. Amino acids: CASSEDLQDRGLINVGYEQYF.